This T cell receptor (beta chain) was found in a study of cytomegalovirus exposure and HLA in healthy donors. About this clone: Since the CDR3 does not end with the conserved phenylalanine or tryptophan, this likely comes from a read error.

This PCR relied on a set of 60 Vbeta primers and 13 Jbeta primers. Profiling relied on immunoSEQ multiplex PCR, and the TCRdb table lists in-frame clones only, not all of them. The sample contains about 160,000 clones, around 84% of which appear only once. The CDR3 extends over 15 amino acids. Germline assignment: CDR1 SGHAT and CDR2 FQNNGV. The V and J ends lost 5 bases and 2 bases, in that order; junction bases with no gene match: 6. Sequences were obtained from PBMCs. This TCR was recovered from a man in his fifties in good health and CMV-seropositive. This chain uses TRBV11-2 with TRBJ2-7, with 10 nucleotides matching TRBD2. The CDR3, as DNA: TGTGCCAGCAGCCGCCTAGCGGGAGAGACCTACGAGCAGTACGCC. Translated: CASSRLAGETYEQYA.